This T cell receptor (beta chain) originates from a study of OX40 agonist ivuxolimab in advanced cancers. About the research overall: Ivuxolimab, an antibody acting as an agonist of OX40 (CD134), was used to treat patients.

Blood samples were obtained at baseline, cycle 4 day 1, and cycle 7 day 1. About this clone: Its antigen is not known.

Study results and limitations: Within 6 weeks, CD4+ and CD8+ blood T cells expanded clonally at 0.1 to 3.0 mg/kg.

Sequenced by immunoSEQ multiplex PCR; TCRdb stores in-frame clones only, minus some. Among tens of thousands of clones listed, around 88% were seen once. Trimming cost V 4 bases and J 7 bases, with 10 bases left between them. CDR3 length: 13 residues. Per germline, CDR1 SGHTA and CDR2 FQGTGA. The source is an adult with an advanced solid tumor such as melanoma, head and neck, liver or kidney cancer. Sequencing used CD4+ or CD8+ T cells sorted from blood, obtained in a trial of the OX40 agonist ivuxolimab. This sequence joins TRBV7-3 and TRBJ1-4; D uncertain. This chain's CDR3 is CASSSEAGEKLFF. The CDR3 DNA sequence: TGTGCCAGCAGCTCCGAAGCGGGTGAAAAACTGTTTTTT.